The sequence of this T cell receptor (beta chain) was determined in a study of T cells in Graves' hyperthyroidism and ophthalmopathy (dated by TCRdb to the late 2010s). A note on the overall study: To identify TCR V-J signatures that set the groups apart, the researchers used a discovery cohort of 100 or so patients, made up of 40 to 45 with Graves' ophthalmopathy and 55 to 65 with stable Graves' hyperthyroidism. Prospective prediction of ophthalmopathy was tested in an independent validation cohort of approximately 19 hyperthyroidism patients and some 17 patients who later progressed to ophthalmopathy. In addition, the study compared T-cell repertoires in thyroid tissue and in blood from five or six Graves' hyperthyroidism patients. The paper reports TCR Vbeta CDR3 sequencing of approximately 140 peripheral blood samples: over 40 ophthalmopathy, some 80 hyperthyroidism and approximately 17 progressor patients. The 75 to 100 discovery patients were randomly divided into training and test sets at a 7:3 ratio. Following sampling, methimazole starting at 30 mg daily was given to hyperthyroidism patients, and high-dose intravenous methylprednisolone was given to ophthalmopathy patients.

This clonotype showed up just a few times. No cognate antigen has been identified for it. It has no much larger one-base neighbor in the sample; base qualities were not kept. The germline V end is reduced by 2 bases and the J end by 4 bases; junction bases left unmatched: 3. From cysteine to phenylalanine, the CDR3 is 15 amino acids long. The CDR3 DNA has 45 bases and is translated from base 1. CDR1 SGHRS and CDR2 YFSETQ were looked up in the germline V gene. Any patient with an uncontrolled infection, another autoimmune disease, pregnancy or lactation was excluded. Diagnoses were established on the basis of clinical symptoms, serum thyroxine and TRAb, thyroid ultrasound, and orbital computed tomography. Trizol reagent was used to extract total RNA, and RNA quality was then checked on an Agilent 2100 Bioanalyzer. The TCR beta CDR3 regions were amplified from the RNA transcripts. The TCR CDR3 was subjected to a first round of RT-PCR using the HTBI primer set and the Qiagen OneStep RT-PCR kit. Libraries were constructed in a second round of multiplex PCR, after which size selection and purification were performed. The libraries were sequenced on an Illumina HiSeq2000 using paired-end 100 bp reads. Regarding the original processing steps: Raw data were processed with SOAPnuke, discarding reads with adapters, uncalled bases, mean Phred below 15, or no exact constant-primer or identifier match. High-quality paired reads were merged with COPE v1.2.5, and unique nucleotide sequences were defined as clonotypes. MiTCR v1.1 was used to align the clonotypes against IMGT TRBV, TRBD and TRBJ reference segments. The analysis included only V-J combinations with a frequency above 0.0001, which together covered roughly 99% of the repertoires. The TCS score was defined as the ratio of F50 (clonal expansion) to E x V (chaos), calculated using BLOSUM62-based TCRdist between CDR3 peptides within each V-J. Welch's t-statistics and random forest reduced roughly 540 V-J features to roughly 13, which were used in a naive Bayes classifier (R e1071). The similarity between thyroid and blood repertoires was quantified using the Morisita-Horn index. Starting from the raw public reads, TCRdb applied fastp trimming at Q25, assembled clones with MiXCR and retained in-frame beta chains. Rows matching on CDR3 protein sequence are summarized as one entry with the most common DNA and genes. The V and J calls reflect TCRdb's pipeline rather than the authors' work. The sample includes more than 550,000 distinct CDR3 sequences, with over 40% observed a single time. 6.5% to 9% of the sample lies in the top ten.

Broad study findings and their caveats: No statistical method was used to fix the sample size in advance, and group allocation was not hidden from the investigators. Most expanded thyroid clonotypes (frequency above 0.001) were also detected in blood, a finding suggesting that blood repertoires may reflect thyroid immune responses. A 13 V-J signature model separated ophthalmopathy from stable hyperthyroidism, with approximately 87% sensitivity and roughly 84% specificity in cross-validation and 80%/75% in testing. In validation, the model predicted progression to ophthalmopathy a median of about 5.9 months before onset, with roughly 70% sensitivity and just under 75% specificity.

The TCR sequence derives from an adult man with Graves' disease, either hyperthyroidism or ophthalmopathy (not recorded which). The rearranged chain carries TRBV5-1 and TRBJ2-2; TRBD2 aligns with 9 central bases. The sequenced material came from peripheral blood or thyroid tissue (not recorded which). CDR3 loop: CASSFSGSGTGELFF. The nucleotides read TGCGCCAGCAGCTTTAGCGGGAGCGGCACCGGGGAGCTGTTTTTT.